The subject of this entry is one T cell receptor (beta chain). CDR1 LNHDA and CDR2 SQIVND come from the germline V gene (reference sequence). Trimming took 6 bases from V and 7 from J, leaving 19 bases between them. The CDR3 consists of 15 residues. This record comes from a study of blood T cell repertoires in COVID-19. Seattle's enrolled individuals joined amid active infection and were then monitored longitudinally. Libraries were prepared by immunoSEQ multiplex PCR; TCRdb keeps only in-frame clonotypes and omits some of them. This sample has tens of thousands of clones, with roughly 84% found just once.

V usage is TRBV19 and J usage is TRBJ2-1, with D possibly matching TRBD2 (5 bases). The receptor's source is a man aged 45 to 65 with COVID-19, enrolled during active disease. The sequenced sample was peripheral blood. In nucleotides, the CDR3 is TGTGCCAGTAGGCCCGAGGGTCCCCTAGGGAATGAGCAGTTCTTC. Translated: CASRPEGPLGNEQFF.